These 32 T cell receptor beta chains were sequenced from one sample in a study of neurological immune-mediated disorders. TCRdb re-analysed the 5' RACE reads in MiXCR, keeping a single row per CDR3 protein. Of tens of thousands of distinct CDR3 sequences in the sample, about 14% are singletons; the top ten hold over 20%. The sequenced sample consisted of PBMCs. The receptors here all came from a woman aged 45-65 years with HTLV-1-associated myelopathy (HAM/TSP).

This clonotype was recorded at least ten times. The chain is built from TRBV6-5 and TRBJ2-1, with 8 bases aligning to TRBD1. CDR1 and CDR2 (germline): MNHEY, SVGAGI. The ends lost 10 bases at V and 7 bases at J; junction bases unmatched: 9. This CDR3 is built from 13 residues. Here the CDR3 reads CATNRGLVNEQFF. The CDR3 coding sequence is TGTGCCACCAACAGGGGGTTAGTGAATGAGCAGTTCTTC.

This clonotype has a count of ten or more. CDR3 residues: CASSFGIFGSSYNSPLHF. In nucleotides, the CDR3 is TGTGCCAGCAGCTTCGGGATCTTCGGGAGCTCCTATAATTCACCCCTCCACTTT. The genes are TRBV5-6 and TRBJ1-6; D is unclear. Germline CDR1 reads SGHDT; CDR2 reads YYEEEE. V was clipped by 2 bases and J by 0 bases, with 15 bases between them. This CDR3 has 18 residues.

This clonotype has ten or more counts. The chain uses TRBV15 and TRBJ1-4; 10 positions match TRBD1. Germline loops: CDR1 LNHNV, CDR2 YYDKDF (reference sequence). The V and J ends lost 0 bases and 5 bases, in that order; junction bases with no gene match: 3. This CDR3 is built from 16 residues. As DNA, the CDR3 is TGTGCCACCAGCAGAGATCCGGACAGGGGGAATGAAAAACTGTTTTTT. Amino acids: CATSRDPDRGNEKLFF.

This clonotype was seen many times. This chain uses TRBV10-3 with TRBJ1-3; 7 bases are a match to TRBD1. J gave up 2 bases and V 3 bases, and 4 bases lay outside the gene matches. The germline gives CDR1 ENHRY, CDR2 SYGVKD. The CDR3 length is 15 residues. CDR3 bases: TGTGCCATCAGTGAAGGGGGGACAGCTGGAAACACCATATATTTT. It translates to CAISEGGTAGNTIYF.

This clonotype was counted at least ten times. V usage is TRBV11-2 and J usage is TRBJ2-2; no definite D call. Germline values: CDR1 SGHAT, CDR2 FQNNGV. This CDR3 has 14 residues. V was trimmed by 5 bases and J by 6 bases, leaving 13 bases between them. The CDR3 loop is CASSAAPSPGELFF. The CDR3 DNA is TGTGCCAGCAGCGCGGCCCCGAGCCCCGGGGAGCTGTTTTTT.

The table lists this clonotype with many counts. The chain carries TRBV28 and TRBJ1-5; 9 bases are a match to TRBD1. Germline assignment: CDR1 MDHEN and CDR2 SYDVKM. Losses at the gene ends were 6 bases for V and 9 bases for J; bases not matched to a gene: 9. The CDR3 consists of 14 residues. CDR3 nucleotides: TGTGCCAGCAGGGGACAGGGCCCCAGAGGGCCCCAGCATTTT. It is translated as CASRGQGPRGPQHF.

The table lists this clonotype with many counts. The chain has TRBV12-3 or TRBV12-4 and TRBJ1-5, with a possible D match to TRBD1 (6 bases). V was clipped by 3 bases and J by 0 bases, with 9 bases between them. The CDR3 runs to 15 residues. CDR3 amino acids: CASSLSGDSNQPQHF. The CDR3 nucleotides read TGTGCCAGCAGTTTGTCAGGGGATAGCAATCAGCCCCAGCATTTT.

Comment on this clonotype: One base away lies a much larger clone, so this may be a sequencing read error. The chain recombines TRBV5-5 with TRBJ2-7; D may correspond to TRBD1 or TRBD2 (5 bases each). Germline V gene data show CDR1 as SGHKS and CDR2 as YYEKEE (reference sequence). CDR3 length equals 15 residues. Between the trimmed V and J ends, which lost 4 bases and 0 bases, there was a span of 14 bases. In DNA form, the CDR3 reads TGTGCCAGCAGCGCTAGAGGGGCGGTCTCCTACGAGCAGTACGTC. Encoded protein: CASSARGAVSYEQYV.

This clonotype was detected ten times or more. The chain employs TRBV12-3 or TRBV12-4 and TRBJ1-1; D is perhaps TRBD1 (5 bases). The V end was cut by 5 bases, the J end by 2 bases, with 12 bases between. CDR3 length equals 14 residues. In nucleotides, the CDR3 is TGTGCCAGCAGTCGGGGACTCCTAAACACTGAAGCTTTCTTT. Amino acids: CASSRGLLNTEAFF.

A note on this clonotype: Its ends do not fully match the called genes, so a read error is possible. CDR3: CVSSESTEPGHGYTF. CDR3 in DNA: TGTGTCAGCAGTGAAAGCACAGAACCGGGGCATGGCTACACCTTC. The chain couples TRBV6-1 to TRBJ1-2; D is perhaps TRBD1 (5 bases). From germline, CDR1 is MNHNS and CDR2 SASEGT. The CDR3 has 15 residues.

The CDR3 here is CASSLRPISGNTIYF. The CDR3 bases are TGTGCCAGCAGTTTGAGGCCGATCTCTGGAAACACCATATATTTT. The chain uses TRBV12-3 or TRBV12-4 and TRBJ1-3; unclear D gene. The V gene lost 3 bases and the J gene lost 0 bases, with 9 bases spanning the gap. CDR3 length: 15 residues.

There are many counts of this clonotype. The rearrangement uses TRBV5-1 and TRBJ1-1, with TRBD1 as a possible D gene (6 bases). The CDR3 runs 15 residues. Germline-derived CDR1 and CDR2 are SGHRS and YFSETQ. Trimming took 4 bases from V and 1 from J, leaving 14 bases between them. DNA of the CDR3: TGCGCCAGCAGCCTAGGACAGTTGGAGAACACTGAAGCTTTCTTT. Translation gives CASSLGQLENTEAFF.

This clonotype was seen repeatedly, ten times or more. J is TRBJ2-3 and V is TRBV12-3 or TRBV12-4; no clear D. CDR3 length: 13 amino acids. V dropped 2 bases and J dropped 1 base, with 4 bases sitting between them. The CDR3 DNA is TGTGCCAGCAGTTTACCCGGCACAGATACGCAGTATTTT. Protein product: CASSLPGTDTQYF.

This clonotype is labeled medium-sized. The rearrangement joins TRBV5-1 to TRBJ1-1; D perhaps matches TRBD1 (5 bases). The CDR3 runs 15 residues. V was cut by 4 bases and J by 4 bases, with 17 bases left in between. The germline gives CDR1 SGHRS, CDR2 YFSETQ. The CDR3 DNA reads TGCGCCAGCAGCCCGGCCAACCAGGGAGCCACTGAAGCTTTCTTT. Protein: CASSPANQGATEAFF.

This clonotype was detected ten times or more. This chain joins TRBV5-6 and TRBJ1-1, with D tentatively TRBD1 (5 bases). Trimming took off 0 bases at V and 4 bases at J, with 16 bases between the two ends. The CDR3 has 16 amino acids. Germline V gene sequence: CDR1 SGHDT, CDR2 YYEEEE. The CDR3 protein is CASSLGLRGSGTEAFF. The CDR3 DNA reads TGTGCCAGCAGCTTGGGTCTTCGGGGGTCGGGCACTGAAGCTTTCTTT.

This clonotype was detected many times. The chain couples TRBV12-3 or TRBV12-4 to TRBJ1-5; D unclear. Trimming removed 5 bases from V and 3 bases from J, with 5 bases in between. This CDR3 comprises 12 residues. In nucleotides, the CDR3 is TGTGCCAGCAGTCCCCTCAATCAGCCCCAGCATTTT. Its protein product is CASSPLNQPQHF.

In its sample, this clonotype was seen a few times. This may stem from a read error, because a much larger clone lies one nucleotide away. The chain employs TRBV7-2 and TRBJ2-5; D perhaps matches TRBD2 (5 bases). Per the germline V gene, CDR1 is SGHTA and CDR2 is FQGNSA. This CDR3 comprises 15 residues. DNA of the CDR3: TGTGCCAGCAGCTTAGTACCCGAGCGGAAAGAGAACCAGTACTTC. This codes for CASSLVPERKENQYF.

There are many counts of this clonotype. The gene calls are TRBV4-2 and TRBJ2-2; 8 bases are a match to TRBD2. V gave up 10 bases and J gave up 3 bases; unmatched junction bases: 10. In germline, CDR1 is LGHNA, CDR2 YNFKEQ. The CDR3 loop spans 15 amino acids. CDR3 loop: CATKSGGGDTGELFF. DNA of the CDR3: TGTGCCACCAAGAGCGGGGGCGGGGACACCGGGGAGCTGTTTTTT.

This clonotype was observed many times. CDR3 bases: TGCAGTGGCCAGGACAGGGTCGACGATCAGCCCCAGCATTTT. Translation gives CSGQDRVDDQPQHF. The chain links TRBV20-1 to TRBJ1-5, with 8 bases matching TRBD1. The V gene's germline CDR1 is DFQATT and CDR2 SNEGSKA (reference sequence). The J segment lost 5 bases and the V segment lost 7 bases, leaving 10 bases of the junction unmatched. This CDR3 has 14 residues.

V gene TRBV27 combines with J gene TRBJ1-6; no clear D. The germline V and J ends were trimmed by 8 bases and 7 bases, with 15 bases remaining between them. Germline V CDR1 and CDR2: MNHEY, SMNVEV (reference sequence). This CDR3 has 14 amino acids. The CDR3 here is CASSPLPRNSPLHF. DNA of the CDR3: TGTGCCAGCTCCCCTTTACCCAGGAATTCACCCCTCCACTTT.

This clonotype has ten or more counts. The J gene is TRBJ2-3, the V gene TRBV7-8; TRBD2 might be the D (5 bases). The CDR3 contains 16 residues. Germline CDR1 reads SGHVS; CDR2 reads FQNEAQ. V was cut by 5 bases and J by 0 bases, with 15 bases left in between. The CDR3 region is CASSPTGVLSTDTQYF. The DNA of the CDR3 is TGTGCCAGCAGCCCGACCGGGGTCTTGAGCACAGATACGCAGTATTTT.

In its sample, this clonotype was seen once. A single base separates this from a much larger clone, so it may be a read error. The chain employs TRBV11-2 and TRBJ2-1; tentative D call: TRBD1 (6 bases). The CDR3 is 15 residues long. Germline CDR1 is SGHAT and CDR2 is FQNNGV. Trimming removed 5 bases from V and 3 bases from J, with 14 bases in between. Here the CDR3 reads CASSRPGHGYNEQFF. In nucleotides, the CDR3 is TGTGCCAGCAGCAGGCCGGGACATGGCTACAATGAGCAGTTCTTC.

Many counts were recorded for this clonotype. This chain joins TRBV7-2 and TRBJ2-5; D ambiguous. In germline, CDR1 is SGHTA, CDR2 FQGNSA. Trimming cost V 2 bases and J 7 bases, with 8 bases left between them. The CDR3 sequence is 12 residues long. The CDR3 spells CASSLSGVTQYF. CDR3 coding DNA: TGTGCCAGCAGCTTAAGTGGGGTGACCCAGTACTTC.

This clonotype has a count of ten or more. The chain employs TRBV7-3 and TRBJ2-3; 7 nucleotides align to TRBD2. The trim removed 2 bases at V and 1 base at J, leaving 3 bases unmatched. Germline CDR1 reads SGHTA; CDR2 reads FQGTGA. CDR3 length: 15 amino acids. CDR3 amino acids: CASSLGGGGTDTQYF. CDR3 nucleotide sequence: TGTGCCAGCAGCTTAGGGGGGGGGGGCACAGATACGCAGTATTTT.

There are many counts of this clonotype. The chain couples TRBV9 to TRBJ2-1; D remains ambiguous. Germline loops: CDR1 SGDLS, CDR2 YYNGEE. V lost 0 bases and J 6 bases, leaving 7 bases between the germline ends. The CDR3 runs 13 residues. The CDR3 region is CASSVASINEQFF. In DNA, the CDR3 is TGTGCCAGCAGCGTAGCAAGCATCAATGAGCAGTTCTTC.

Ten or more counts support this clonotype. CDR3 loop: CASSQEGTSSEADTQYF. As DNA, the CDR3 is TGCGCCAGCAGCCAAGAAGGGACTAGCAGCGAGGCAGATACGCAGTATTTT. The rearrangement joins TRBV4-3 to TRBJ2-3, with 9 bases identical to TRBD2. The germline V gene encodes CDR1 LGHNA and CDR2 YSLEER. The CDR3 is made up of 17 amino acids. J gave up 4 bases and V 0 bases, and 8 bases lay outside the gene matches.

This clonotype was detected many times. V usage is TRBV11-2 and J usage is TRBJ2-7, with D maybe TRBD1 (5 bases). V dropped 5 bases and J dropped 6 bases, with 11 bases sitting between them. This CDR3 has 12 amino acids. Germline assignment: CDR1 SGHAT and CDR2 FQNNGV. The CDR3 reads CASSQGEAEQYF. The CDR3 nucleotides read TGTGCCAGCAGCCAGGGTGAGGCCGAGCAGTACTTC.

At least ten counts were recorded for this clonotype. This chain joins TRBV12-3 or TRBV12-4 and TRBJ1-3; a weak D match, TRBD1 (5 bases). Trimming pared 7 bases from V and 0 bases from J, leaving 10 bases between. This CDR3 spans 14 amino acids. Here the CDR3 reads CASINRFSGNTIYF. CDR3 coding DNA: TGTGCCAGCATCAACAGGTTCTCTGGAAACACCATATATTTT.

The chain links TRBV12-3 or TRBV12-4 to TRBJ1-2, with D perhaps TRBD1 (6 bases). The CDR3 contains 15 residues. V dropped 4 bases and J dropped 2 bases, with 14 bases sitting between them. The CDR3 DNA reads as TGTGCCAGCAGTTCTTACAGGGAGAGAAACTATGGCTACACCTTC. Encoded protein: CASSSYRERNYGYTF.

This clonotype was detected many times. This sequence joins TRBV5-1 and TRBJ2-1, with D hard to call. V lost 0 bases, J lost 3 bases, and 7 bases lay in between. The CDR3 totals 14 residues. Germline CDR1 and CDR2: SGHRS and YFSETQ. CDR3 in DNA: TGCGCCAGCAGCTTGGACAGCAACTACAATGAGCAGTTCTTC. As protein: CASSLDSNYNEQFF. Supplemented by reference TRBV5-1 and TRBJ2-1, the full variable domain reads KAGVTQTPRYLIKTRGQQVTLSCSPISGHRSVSWYQQTPGQGLQFLFEYFSETQRNKGNFPGRFSGRQFSNSRSEMNVSTLELGDSALYLCASSLDSNYNEQFFGPGTRLTVL.

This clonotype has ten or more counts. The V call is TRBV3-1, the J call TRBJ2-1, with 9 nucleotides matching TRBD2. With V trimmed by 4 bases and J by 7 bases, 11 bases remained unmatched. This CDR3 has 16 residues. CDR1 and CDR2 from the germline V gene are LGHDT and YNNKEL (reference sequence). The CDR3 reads CASSPYTGTSLNEQFF. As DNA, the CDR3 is TGTGCCAGCAGCCCTTATACCGGGACTAGCTTGAATGAGCAGTTCTTC.

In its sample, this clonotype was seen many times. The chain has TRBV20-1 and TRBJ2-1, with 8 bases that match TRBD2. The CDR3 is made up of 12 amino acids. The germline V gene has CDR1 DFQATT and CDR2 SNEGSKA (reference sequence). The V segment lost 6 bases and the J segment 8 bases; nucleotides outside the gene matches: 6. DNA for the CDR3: TGCAGTGCCCGCGGACTAGCAGATGAGCAGTTCTTC. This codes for CSARGLADEQFF.